Listed here is a single TCR beta chain. Its antigen is unknown. Semi-nested PCR with Nested Universal Primer A followed constant-region reverse priming of full-length variable regions. TCRdb reanalysed the 5' RACE reads using MiXCR and keeps one entry per CDR3 protein. Of tens of thousands of distinct CDR3 sequences detected, 28% appear once; the ten largest clones hold roughly 1.9%. General study findings and limits: The larger-cohort validation was restricted to a single TCR beta V-J rearrangement rather than whole repertoires. In terms of TCR gene usage, tumor memory CD4+ T cells clustered together with blood and lymph node memory CD4+ cells, as well as with lymph node naive CD4+ cells.

The germline gives CDR1 SGHKS, CDR2 YYEKEE (reference sequence). J gave up 5 bases and V 0 bases, and 9 bases lay outside the gene matches. The CDR3 has 17 residues. CD25-based Treg depletion was applied to purified naive CD4+ T cells. Sequencing input: naive CD4+ T cells sorted from blood. Stated subset: naive CD4+ T cells, CD4+CD45RA+CD25-. The source of this sequence is a female donor with breast cancer. V and J are TRBV5-5 and TRBJ2-5; 11 bases map to TRBD2. DNA of the CDR3: TGTGCCAGCAGCTTGGGGGTTAGCGGGGGGGCCTGGGAGACCCAGTACTTC. It encodes CASSLGVSGGAWETQYF.